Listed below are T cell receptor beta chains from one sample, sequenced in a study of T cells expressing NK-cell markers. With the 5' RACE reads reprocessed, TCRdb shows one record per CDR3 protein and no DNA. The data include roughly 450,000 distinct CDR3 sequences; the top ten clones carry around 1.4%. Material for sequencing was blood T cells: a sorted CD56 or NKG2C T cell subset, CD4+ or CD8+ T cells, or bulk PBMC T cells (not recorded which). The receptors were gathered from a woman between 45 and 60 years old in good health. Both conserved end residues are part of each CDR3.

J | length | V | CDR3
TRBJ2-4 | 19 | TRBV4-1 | CASSLPGGLTAVTKNIQYF
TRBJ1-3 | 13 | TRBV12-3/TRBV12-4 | CASSKRTGNTIYF
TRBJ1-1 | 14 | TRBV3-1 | CASSQGAGNTEAFF
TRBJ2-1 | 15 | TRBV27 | CASSFDGGPYNEQFF
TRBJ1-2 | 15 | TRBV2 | CASSAWTSHFYGYTF
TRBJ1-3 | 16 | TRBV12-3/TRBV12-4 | CASSFTPPGSGNTIYF
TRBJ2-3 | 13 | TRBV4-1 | CASSNENRDTQYF
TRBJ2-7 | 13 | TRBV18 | CASSPGQSGEQYF
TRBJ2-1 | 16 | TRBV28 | CASSFRPSHGVREQFF
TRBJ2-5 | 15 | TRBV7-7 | CASKRNPSGIETQYF
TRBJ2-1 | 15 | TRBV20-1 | CSARSSGSPYNEQFF
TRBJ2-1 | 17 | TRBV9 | CASSAHRLAGDYNEQFF
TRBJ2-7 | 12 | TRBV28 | CASVTGPGEQYF
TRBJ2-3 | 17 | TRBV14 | CASSQDRLAGYTDTQYF
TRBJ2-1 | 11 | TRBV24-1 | CATEGRNEQFF
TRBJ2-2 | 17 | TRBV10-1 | CASSALAGDADTGELFF
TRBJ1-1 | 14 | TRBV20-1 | CSASSPATNTEAFF
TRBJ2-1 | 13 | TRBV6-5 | CASSYSTLNDKFF
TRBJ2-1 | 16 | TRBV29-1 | CSVETGADHSYNEQFF
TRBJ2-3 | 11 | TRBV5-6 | CASSISGTQYF
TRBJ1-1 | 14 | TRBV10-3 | CAISERELITEAFF
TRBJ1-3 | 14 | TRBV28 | CASREGPSGNTIYF
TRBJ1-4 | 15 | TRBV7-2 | CASSLGDRLAEKLFF
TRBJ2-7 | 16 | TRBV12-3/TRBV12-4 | CASSLGQGAAVGEQYF
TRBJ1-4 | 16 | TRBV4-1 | CASNPLGQATNEKLFF
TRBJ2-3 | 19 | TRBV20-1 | CSARVTPTGAGVPPDTQYF
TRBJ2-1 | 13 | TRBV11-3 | CASTSPAGTEQFF
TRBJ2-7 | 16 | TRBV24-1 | CATSDPRGSGGYEQYF
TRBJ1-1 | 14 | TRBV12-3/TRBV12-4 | CASSLPTGSGGAFF
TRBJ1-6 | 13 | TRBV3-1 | CASSVVARSPLHF
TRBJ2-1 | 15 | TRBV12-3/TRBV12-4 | CASSLSGPALNEQFF
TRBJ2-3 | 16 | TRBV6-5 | CASSYYGGASTDTQYF
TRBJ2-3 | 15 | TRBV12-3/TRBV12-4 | CASSLRDRDTDTQYF
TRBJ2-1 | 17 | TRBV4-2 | CASSQAPRLADYNEQFF
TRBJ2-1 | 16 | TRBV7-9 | CASSLESSPSYNEQFF
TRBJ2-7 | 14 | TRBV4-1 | CASSQPFATYEQYF
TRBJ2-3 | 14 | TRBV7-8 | CASSPTTGRDTQYF
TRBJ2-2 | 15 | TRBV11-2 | CASSLVLANTGELFF
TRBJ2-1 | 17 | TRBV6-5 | CASSYEGRESYGNEQFF
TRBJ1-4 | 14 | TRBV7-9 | CAGSSRVEGEKLFF
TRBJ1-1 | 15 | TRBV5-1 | CASSIYRAKNTEAFF
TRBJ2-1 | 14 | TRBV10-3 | CATLKTGQGNEQFF
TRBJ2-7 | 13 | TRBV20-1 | CSASGTESYEQYF
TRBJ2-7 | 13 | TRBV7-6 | CASSLYGGRGQYF
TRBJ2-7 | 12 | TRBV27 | CASSLPGGTTYF
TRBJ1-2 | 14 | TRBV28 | CASSPHPGTIGYTF
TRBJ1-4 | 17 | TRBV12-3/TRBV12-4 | CASSFGLGIRPNEKLFF
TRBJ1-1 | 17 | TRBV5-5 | CASSLDRGSNMNTEAFF
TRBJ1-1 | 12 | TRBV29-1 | CSVDGVGTEAFF
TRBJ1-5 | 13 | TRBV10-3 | CAAGRDTDQPQHF
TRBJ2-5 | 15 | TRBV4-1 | CASSLVADLQETQYF
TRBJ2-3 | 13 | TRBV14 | CASTRGLLDTQYF
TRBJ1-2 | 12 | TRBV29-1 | CSVVPNHYGYTF
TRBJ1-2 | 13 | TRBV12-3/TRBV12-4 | CASSPYRADGYTF
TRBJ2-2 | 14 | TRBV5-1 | CASSLRASAGELFF
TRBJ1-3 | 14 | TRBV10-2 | CASTQRSSGNTIYF
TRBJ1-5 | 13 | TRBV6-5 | CASSLNRVQPQHF
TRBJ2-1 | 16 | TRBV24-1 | CATSIGASLSYNEQFF